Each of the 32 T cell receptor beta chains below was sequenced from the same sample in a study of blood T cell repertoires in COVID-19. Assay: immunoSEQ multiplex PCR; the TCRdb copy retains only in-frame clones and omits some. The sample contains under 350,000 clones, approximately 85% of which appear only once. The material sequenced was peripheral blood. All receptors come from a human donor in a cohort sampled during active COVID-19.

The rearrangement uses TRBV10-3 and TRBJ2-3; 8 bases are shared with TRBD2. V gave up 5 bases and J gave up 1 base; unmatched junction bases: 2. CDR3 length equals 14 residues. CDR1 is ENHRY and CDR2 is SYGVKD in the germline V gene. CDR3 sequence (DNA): TGTGCCATCAGTTATAGCGGGGGCACAGATACGCAGTATTTT. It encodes CAISYSGGTDTQYF.

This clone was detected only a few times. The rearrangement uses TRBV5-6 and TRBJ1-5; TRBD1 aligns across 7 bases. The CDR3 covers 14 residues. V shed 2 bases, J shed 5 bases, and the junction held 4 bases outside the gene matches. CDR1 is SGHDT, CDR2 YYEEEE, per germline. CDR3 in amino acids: CASSFRDRDQPQHF. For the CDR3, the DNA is TGTGCCAGCAGCTTCCGGGACAGAGATCAGCCCCAGCATTTT.

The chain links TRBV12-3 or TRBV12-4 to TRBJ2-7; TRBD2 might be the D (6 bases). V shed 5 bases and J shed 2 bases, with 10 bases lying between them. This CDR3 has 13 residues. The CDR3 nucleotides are TGTGCCAGCAGTCAGGGAGGCCCCTACGAGCAGTACTTC. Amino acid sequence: CASSQGGPYEQYF.

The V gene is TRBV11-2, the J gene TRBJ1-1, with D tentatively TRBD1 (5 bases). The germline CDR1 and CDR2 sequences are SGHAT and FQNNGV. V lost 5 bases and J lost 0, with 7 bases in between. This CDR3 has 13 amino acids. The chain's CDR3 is CASSRQLNTEAFF. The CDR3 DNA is TGTGCCAGCAGCCGACAGTTGAACACTGAAGCTTTCTTT.

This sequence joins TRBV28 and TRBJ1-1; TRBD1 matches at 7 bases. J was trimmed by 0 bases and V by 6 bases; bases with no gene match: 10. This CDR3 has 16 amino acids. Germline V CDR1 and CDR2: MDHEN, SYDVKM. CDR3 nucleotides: TGTGCCAGCAGGGAGTACGGGACAGCTCTGAACACTGAAGCTTTCTTT. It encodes CASREYGTALNTEAFF.

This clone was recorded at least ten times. This chain's CDR3 is CASSSLMNTEAFF. The CDR3 DNA reads TGTGCCAGCAGCTCCTTAATGAACACTGAAGCTTTCTTT. This sequence joins TRBV7-2 and TRBJ1-1, with D unclear. Deletions cut 4 bases from V and 0 bases from J, with 6 bases between. The CDR3 runs to 13 residues. Germline V lookup: CDR1 SGHTA, CDR2 FQGNSA.

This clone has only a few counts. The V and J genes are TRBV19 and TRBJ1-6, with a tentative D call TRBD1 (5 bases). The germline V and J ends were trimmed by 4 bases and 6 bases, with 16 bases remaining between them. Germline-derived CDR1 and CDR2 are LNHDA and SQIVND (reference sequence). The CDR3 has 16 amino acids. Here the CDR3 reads CASSTYWAGPNSPLHF. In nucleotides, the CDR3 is TGTGCCAGTAGTACATATTGGGCAGGGCCTAATTCACCCCTCCACTTT.

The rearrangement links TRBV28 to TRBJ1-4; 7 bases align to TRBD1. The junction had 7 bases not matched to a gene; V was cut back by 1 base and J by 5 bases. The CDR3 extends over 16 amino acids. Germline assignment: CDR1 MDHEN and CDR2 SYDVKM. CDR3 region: CASSLSIGTANEKLFF. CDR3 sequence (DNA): TGTGCCAGCAGTTTATCCATTGGGACAGCCAATGAAAAACTGTTTTTT.

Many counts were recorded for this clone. The CDR3 coding sequence is TGTGCCAGCCAGAAGGGGCCTAGCTCCTACGAGCAGTACTTC. It translates to CASQKGPSSYEQYF. This chain joins TRBV6-5 and TRBJ2-7; TRBD1 is a possible D gene (5 bases). The CDR3 covers 14 residues. Trimming stripped 8 bases from V and 0 bases from J, with 14 bases between. Germline lookup yields CDR1 MNHEY and CDR2 SVGAGI.

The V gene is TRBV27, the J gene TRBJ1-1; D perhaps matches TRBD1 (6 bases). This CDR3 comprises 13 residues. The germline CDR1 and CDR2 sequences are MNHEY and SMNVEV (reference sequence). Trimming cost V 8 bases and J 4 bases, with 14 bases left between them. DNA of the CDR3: TGTGCCAGCTGGGGGGGCGTAGGCACTGAAGCTTTCTTT. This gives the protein CASWGGVGTEAFF.

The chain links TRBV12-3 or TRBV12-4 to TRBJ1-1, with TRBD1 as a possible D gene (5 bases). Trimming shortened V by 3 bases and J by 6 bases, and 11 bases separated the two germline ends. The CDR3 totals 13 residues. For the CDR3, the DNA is TGTGCCAGCAGTTTTTGGGGGAGGGCTGAAGCTTTCTTT. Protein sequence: CASSFWGRAEAFF.

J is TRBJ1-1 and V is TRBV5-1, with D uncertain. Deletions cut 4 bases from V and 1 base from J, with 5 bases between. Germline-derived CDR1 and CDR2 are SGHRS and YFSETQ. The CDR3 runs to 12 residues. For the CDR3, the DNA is TGCGCCAGCAGCGGCAGGAACACTGAAGCTTTCTTT. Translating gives CASSGRNTEAFF.

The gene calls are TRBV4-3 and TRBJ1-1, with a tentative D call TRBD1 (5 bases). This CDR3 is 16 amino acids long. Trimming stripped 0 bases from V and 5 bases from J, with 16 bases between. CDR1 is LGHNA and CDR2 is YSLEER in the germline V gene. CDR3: CASSQDGDRRETEAFF. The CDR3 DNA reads TGCGCCAGCAGCCAAGATGGGGACCGGAGGGAAACTGAAGCTTTCTTT.

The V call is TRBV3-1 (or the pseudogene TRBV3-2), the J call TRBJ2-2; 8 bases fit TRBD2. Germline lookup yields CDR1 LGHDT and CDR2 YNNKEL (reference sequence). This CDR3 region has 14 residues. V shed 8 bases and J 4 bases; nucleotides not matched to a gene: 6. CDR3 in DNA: TGTGCCAGCGGTTCCCGGGGGGGCACCGGGGAGCTGTTTTTT. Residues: CASGSRGGTGELFF.

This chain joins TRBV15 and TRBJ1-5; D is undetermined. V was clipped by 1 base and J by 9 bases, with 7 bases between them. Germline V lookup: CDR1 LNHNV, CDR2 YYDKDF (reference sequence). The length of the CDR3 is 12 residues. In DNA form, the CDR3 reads TGTGCCACCAGCAGAGCCCGTTCGCCCCAGCATTTT. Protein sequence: CATSRARSPQHF.

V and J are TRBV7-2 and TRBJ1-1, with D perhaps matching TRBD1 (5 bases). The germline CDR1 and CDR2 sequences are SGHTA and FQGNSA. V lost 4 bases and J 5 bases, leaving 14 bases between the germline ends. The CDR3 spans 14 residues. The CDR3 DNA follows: TGTGCCAGCAGCTCGCACAGGCGGGGGACTGAAGCTTTCTTT. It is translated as CASSSHRRGTEAFF.

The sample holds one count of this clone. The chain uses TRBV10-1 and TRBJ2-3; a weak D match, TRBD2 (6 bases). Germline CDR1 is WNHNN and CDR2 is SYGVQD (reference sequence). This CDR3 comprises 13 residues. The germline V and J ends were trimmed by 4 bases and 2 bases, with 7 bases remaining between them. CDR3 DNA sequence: TGCGCCAGCAGTGCGGACTACACAGATACGCAGTATTTT. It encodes CASSADYTDTQYF.

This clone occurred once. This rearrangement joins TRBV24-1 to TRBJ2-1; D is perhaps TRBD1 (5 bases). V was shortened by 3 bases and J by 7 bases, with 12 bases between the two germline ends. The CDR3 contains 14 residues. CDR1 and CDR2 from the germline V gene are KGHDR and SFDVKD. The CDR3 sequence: CATSDPDSLNEQFF. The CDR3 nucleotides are TGTGCCACCAGTGATCCTGACAGCCTGAATGAGCAGTTCTTC.

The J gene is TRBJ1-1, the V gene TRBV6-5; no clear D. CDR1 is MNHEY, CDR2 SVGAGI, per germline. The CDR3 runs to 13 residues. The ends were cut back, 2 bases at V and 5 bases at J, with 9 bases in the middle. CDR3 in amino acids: CASSYQSRTEAFF. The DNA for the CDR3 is TGTGCCAGCAGTTACCAATCGAGGACTGAAGCTTTCTTT.

CDR3 loop: CASSDRDRIYNEQFF. CDR3 nucleotides: TGTGCCAGCAGTGACCGGGACAGGATCTACAATGAGCAGTTCTTC. The chain carries TRBV2 and TRBJ2-1, with 8 bases that match TRBD1. Per germline, CDR1 SNHLY and CDR2 FYNNEI. J lost 3 bases, V lost 3 bases, and 4 bases had no gene match. The CDR3 spans 15 residues. Combining the CDR3 with reference TRBV2 and TRBJ2-1 gives the whole variable domain EPEVTQTPSHQVTQMGQEVILRCVPISNHLYFYWYRQILGQKVEFLVSFYNNEISEKSEIFDDQFSVERPDGSNFTLKIRSTKLEDSAMYFCASSDRDRIYNEQFFGPGTRLTVL.

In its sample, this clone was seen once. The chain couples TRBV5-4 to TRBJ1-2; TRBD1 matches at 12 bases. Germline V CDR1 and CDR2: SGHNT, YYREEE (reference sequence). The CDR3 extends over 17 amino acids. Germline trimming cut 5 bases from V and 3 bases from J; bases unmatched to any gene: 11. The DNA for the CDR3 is TGTGCCAGCAGGCCCGGGACAGGGGGCAATAGGGACTATGGCTACACCTTC. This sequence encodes CASRPGTGGNRDYGYTF.

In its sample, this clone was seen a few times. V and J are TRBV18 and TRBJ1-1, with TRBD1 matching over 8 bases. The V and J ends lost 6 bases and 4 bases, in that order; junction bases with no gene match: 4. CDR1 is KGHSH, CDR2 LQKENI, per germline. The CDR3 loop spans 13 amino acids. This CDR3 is CASSPDRATEAFF. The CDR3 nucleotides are TGTGCCAGCTCCCCGGACAGGGCCACTGAAGCTTTCTTT.

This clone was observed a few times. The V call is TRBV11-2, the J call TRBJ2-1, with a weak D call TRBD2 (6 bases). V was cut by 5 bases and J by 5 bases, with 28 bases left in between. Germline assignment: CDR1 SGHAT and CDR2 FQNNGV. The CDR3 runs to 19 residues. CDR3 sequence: CASSPGQAWASVLDNEQFF. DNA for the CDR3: TGTGCCAGCAGCCCCGGTCAGGCGTGGGCTAGCGTACTTGACAATGAGCAGTTCTTC.

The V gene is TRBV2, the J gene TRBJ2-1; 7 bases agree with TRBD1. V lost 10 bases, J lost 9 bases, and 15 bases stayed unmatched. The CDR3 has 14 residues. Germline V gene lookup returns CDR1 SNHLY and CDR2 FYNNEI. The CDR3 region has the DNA TGTGCCACCCAGCGACAGGGTGTTAATAGTGAGCAGTTCTTC. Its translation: CATQRQGVNSEQFF.

Here the CDR3 reads CASSLTSVSTGELFF. The CDR3 coding sequence is TGTGCCAGCAGCCTCACTAGCGTCTCCACCGGGGAGCTGTTTTTT. V is TRBV5-4 and J is TRBJ2-2, with 7 bases that match TRBD2. Per germline, CDR1 SGHNT and CDR2 YYREEE (reference sequence). Trimming took 4 bases from V and 4 from J; bases not matched to a gene: 7. The CDR3 is made up of 15 amino acids.

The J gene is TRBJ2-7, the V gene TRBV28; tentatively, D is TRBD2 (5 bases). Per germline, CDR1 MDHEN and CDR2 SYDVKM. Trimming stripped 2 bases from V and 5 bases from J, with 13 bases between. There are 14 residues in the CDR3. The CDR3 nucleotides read TGTGCCAGCAGTTTAAGAGGGAATGTTCACGAGCAGTACTTC. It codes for CASSLRGNVHEQYF. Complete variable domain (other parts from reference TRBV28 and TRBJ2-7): DVKVTQSSRYLVKRTGEKVFLECVQDMDHENMFWYRQDPGLGLRLIYFSYDVKMKEKGDIPEGYSVSREKKERFSLILESASTNQTSMYLCASSLRGNVHEQYFGPGTRLTVT.

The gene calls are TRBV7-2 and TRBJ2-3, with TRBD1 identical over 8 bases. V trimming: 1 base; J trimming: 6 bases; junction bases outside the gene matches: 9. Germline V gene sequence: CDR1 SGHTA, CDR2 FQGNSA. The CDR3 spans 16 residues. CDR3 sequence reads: CASSLGPQGAPDTQYF. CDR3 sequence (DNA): TGTGCCAGCAGCTTAGGGCCCCAGGGGGCGCCTGATACGCAGTATTTT.

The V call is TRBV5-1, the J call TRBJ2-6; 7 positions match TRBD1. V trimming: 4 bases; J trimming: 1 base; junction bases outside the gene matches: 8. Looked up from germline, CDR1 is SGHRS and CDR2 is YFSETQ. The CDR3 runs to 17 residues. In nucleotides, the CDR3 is TGCGCCAGCAGCCTAGGGGGCTCAGTATCTGGGGCCAACGTCCTGACTTTC. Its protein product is CASSLGGSVSGANVLTF. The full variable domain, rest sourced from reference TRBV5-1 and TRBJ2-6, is KAGVTQTPRYLIKTRGQQVTLSCSPISGHRSVSWYQQTPGQGLQFLFEYFSETQRNKGNFPGRFSGRQFSNSRSEMNVSTLELGDSALYLCASSLGGSVSGANVLTFGAGSRLTVL.

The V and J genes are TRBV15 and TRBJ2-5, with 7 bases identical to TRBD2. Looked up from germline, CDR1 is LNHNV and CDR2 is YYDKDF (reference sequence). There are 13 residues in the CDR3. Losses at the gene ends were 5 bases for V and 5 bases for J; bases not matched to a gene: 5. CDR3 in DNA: TGTGCCACCAGCGGGGGGGTCCGGGAGACCCAGTACTTC. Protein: CATSGGVRETQYF.

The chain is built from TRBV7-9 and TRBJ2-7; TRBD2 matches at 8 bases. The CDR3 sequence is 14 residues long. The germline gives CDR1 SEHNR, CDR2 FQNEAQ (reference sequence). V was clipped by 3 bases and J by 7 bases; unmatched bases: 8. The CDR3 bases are TGTGCCAGCAGCTTCAGCGGGAGAACGAGGGAGCAGTACTTC. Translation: CASSFSGRTREQYF.

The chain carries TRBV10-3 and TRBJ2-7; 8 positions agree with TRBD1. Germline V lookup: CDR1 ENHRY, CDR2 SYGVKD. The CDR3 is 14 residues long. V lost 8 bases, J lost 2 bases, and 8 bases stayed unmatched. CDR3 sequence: CAIASGQETYEQYF. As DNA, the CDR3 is TGTGCCATCGCTTCGGGACAGGAAACCTACGAGCAGTACTTC.

As DNA, the CDR3 is TGTGCCAGCGGTGACAGTTTAGGAACAGATACGCAGTATTTT. Its translation: CASGDSLGTDTQYF. The chain couples TRBV9 to TRBJ2-3, with D maybe TRBD1 (5 bases). Germline values: CDR1 SGDLS, CDR2 YYNGEE. This CDR3 region has 14 residues. Trimming removed 7 bases from V and 3 bases from J, with 15 bases in between.